These 16 T cell receptor beta chains were all obtained from the same sample, sequenced in a study of cytomegalovirus exposure and HLA in healthy donors (TCRdb year 2017). The library was generated by the immunoSEQ multiplex PCR assay. The multiplex PCR relied on a mix of 60 forward primers for TCR Vbeta segments and 13 reverse primers for TCR Jbeta segments. Imported from immuneACCESS, the table was reduced by TCRdb to in-frame sequences with V and J called. These copies leave out some clones; in studies compared against another copy, an unresolved V gene accounts for under half, and the cause of the remainder is not known. The sample table lists nearly 110,000 clones, 75% of them with a count of one. The ten biggest clones cover over 2% of the sample. The material sequenced was PBMCs. Receptors were obtained from a man aged 35-49 years in good health and CMV-seronegative.

This chain connects TRBV10-3 to TRBJ2-5; the match to TRBD2 covers 11 bases. The better agreement between TRBJ2-7 and the DNA end casts doubt on the J call. CDR3 length equals 16 residues. CDR1 is ENHRY and CDR2 is SYGVKD in the germline V gene. The CDR3 nucleotides read TGTGCCATCAGTGCCACTAGCGGGGGCGCCTCCTACGAGCAGTACTTC. Its translation: CAISATSGGASYEQYF.

This sequence joins TRBV7-9 and TRBJ1-1; D ambiguous. This CDR3 has 16 amino acids. Trimming shortened V by 4 bases and J by 0 bases, and 15 bases separated the two germline ends. The germline CDR1 and CDR2 sequences are SEHNR and FQNEAQ (reference sequence). Here the CDR3 DNA reads TGTGCCAGCAGCTCCCGGAGTTGGAATATGAACACTGAAGCTTTCTTT. Protein sequence: CASSSRSWNMNTEAFF.

The J gene is TRBJ2-6, the V gene TRBV29-1; D remains ambiguous. Germline loops: CDR1 SQVTM, CDR2 ANQGSEA. With 6 bases removed from V and 2 bases from J, the gap between germline ends came to 11 bases. The CDR3 extends over 14 amino acids. The CDR3 region has the DNA TGCAGCGTCGAGGTGGCCGCTGGGGCCAACGTCCTGACTTTC. The encoded protein is CSVEVAAGANVLTF.

This clone was counted a few times. V gene TRBV6-4 combines with J gene TRBJ1-3, with D maybe TRBD1 (6 bases). The CDR3 covers 16 residues. V was clipped by 2 bases and J by 4 bases, with 15 bases between them. CDR1 MRHNA and CDR2 SNTAGT come from the germline V gene. As DNA, the CDR3 is TGTGCCAGCAGTGACGTCGGCAGGGGCGTAGGAAACACCATATATTTT. Its protein product is CASSDVGRGVGNTIYF.

This clone was observed a handful of times. The J gene is TRBJ1-1, the V gene TRBV7-8, with unresolved D. The V gene lost 4 bases and the J gene lost 2 bases, with 8 bases spanning the gap. The germline gives CDR1 SGHVS, CDR2 FQNEAQ. This CDR3 has 13 residues. The CDR3 protein is CASSSRLNTEAFF. CDR3 in DNA: TGTGCCAGCAGCTCCAGACTCAACACTGAAGCTTTCTTT.

The chain combines TRBV6-1 with TRBJ2-1; 12 bases are a match to TRBD2. Germline V gene sequence: CDR1 MNHNS, CDR2 SASEGT. Unmatched junction bases numbered 6, after V lost 4 bases and J lost 8 bases. The CDR3 runs 15 residues. The CDR3 nucleotides read TGTGCCAGCAGTGTACTAGCGGGGGGTACCTATGAGCAGTTCTTC. It codes for CASSVLAGGTYEQFF.

In its sample, this clone was seen once. V and J are TRBV7-9 and TRBJ1-1; 11 nucleotides agree with TRBD1. CDR1 and CDR2 from the germline V gene are SEHNR and FQNEAQ (reference sequence). This CDR3 contains 16 residues. Trimming removed 5 bases from V and 5 bases from J; junction bases left unmatched: 10. DNA of the CDR3: TGTGCCAGCAGCCCCCCAGGACAGGGGGCGAGAACTGAAGCTTTCTTT. It encodes CASSPPGQGARTEAFF. The whole variable domain, filled in from reference TRBV7-9 and TRBJ1-1, reads DTGVSQNPRHKITKRGQNVTFRCDPISEHNRLYWYRQTLGQGPEFLTYFQNEAQLEKSRLLSDRFSAERPKGSFSTLEIQRTEQGDSAMYLCASSPPGQGARTEAFFGQGTRLTVV.

V gene TRBV19 combines with J gene TRBJ2-3; 8 bases match TRBD1. The V gene end was trimmed by 6 bases and the J gene end by 5 bases; junction bases not matched to a gene: 16. Germline V gives CDR1 LNHDA, CDR2 SQIVND (reference sequence). There are 17 residues in the CDR3. The CDR3 DNA follows: TGTGCCAGTAGATCATCCCCCGGACAGGGAGGTAGAGATACGCAGTATTTT. This sequence encodes CASRSSPGQGGRDTQYF.

V gene TRBV11-2 combines with J gene TRBJ1-3; 8 bases are shared with TRBD1. Losses at the gene ends were 4 bases for V and 2 bases for J; bases not matched to a gene: 13. The CDR3 is 18 amino acids. Germline CDR1 SGHAT, CDR2 FQNNGV. CDR3 in DNA: TGTGCCAGCAGCTCGATCAACAGGGGGGTACCGGCTGGAAACACCATATATTTT. Its translation: CASSSINRGVPAGNTIYF.

The chain employs TRBV29-1 and TRBJ2-5; 9 bases align to TRBD1. The J call may not be correct, given that the DNA end is closer to TRBJ2-7. This CDR3 is built from 11 residues. Germline CDR1 is SQVTM and CDR2 is ANQGSEA. CDR3 sequence (DNA): TGCAGCGCGGGACAGGGTTACGAGCAGTACTTC. It specifies CSAGQGYEQYF.

J is TRBJ2-3 and V is TRBV28; 14 nucleotides agree with TRBD2. CDR1 is MDHEN and CDR2 is SYDVKM in the germline V gene. The V segment lost 7 bases and the J segment 0 bases; nucleotides outside the gene matches: 9. The CDR3 consists of 18 residues. The chain's CDR3 is CASTTPGTSGGSTDTQYF. Here the CDR3 DNA reads TGTGCCAGCACTACTCCCGGGACTAGCGGGGGTAGCACAGATACGCAGTATTTT.

The sample holds one count of this clone. The CDR3 DNA reads TGTGCCAGCTCACCAGATTTACAGGGGAATTCTTGGATAACCGGGGAGCTGTTTTTT. Translating it yields CASSPDLQGNSWITGELFF. The chain combines TRBV18 with TRBJ2-2; 7 nucleotides line up with TRBD1. The germline gives CDR1 KGHSH, CDR2 LQKENI. The CDR3 has 19 amino acids. With 2 bases clipped from V and 5 bases from J, the junction kept 17 bases outside the gene matches.

V usage is TRBV4-1 and J usage is TRBJ2-5, with D tentatively TRBD1 (8 bases). The CDR3 contains 16 residues. Trimming removed 3 bases from V and 4 bases from J, with 18 bases in between. CDR1 and CDR2 (germline): MGHRA, YSYEKL. This CDR3 is CASSQLQGGGSETQYF. CDR3 in DNA: TGCGCCAGCAGCCAGTTACAGGGGGGGGGCTCAGAGACCCAGTACTTC.

The V and J genes are TRBV15 and TRBJ2-5, with 9 bases lining up with TRBD1. The germline CDR1 and CDR2 sequences are LNHNV and YYDKDF (reference sequence). V trimming: 0 bases; J trimming: 3 bases; junction bases outside the gene matches: 5. This CDR3 is 16 amino acids long. CDR3 region: CATSRDRGTGKETQYF. CDR3 DNA sequence: TGTGCCACCAGCAGAGATCGGGGGACAGGGAAAGAGACCCAGTACTTC.

The V call is TRBV7-6, the J call TRBJ2-5; D might be TRBD2 (7 bases). Germline V gene lookup returns CDR1 SGHVS and CDR2 FNYEAQ. Deletions cut 1 base from V and 5 bases from J, with 14 bases between. This CDR3 region has 15 residues. As DNA, the CDR3 is TGTGCCAGCAGCTTAGTGGGGGGGGCCGGCGAGACCCAGTACTTC. This sequence encodes CASSLVGGAGETQYF.

The chain has TRBV6-1 and TRBJ2-3; TRBD2 matches at 12 bases. CDR3 size: 16 residues. V lost 1 base, J lost 6 bases, and 5 bases stayed unmatched. The germline CDR1 and CDR2 sequences are MNHNS and SASEGT. The CDR3 sequence: CASSEVASGGADTQYF. CDR3 sequence (DNA): TGTGCCAGCAGTGAAGTGGCTAGCGGGGGGGCCGATACGCAGTATTTT.